This T cell receptor beta chain was captured in a study of T cells in Graves' hyperthyroidism and ophthalmopathy. The study excluded patients with uncontrolled infection, other autoimmune disease, pregnancy or lactation. Diagnoses used clinical symptoms, serum thyroxine and TRAb, thyroid ultrasound and orbital computed tomography. The J segment lost 4 bases and the V segment lost 4 bases, leaving 7 bases of the junction unmatched. There are 15 residues in the CDR3. Germline CDR1 SGHAT, CDR2 FQNNGV. General study results and limits: Among clonotypes expanded in thyroid above 0.001, most were also found in blood.

Regions amplified from RNA transcripts were the TCR beta CDR3 regions. HTBI primers were the set used in a first-round RT-PCR of the TCR CDR3. TCRdb itself ran the multiplex PCR reads through MiXCR, one entry per CDR3 protein. The data contain 250,000 to 400,000 distinct CDR3 sequences, roughly 13% of them seen just once; the ten biggest clones take up approximately 35%. This clonotype was counted between two and nine times. The antigen is undetermined. The chain joins TRBV11-2 to TRBJ1-2; 9 bases are a match to TRBD1. Sequencing was performed on blood. The sequence was obtained from a middle-aged woman with Graves' ophthalmopathy. The CDR3 loop is CASSYKQGAGYGYTF. The CDR3 DNA follows: TGTGCCAGCAGCTATAAACAGGGGGCCGGCTATGGCTACACCTTC.